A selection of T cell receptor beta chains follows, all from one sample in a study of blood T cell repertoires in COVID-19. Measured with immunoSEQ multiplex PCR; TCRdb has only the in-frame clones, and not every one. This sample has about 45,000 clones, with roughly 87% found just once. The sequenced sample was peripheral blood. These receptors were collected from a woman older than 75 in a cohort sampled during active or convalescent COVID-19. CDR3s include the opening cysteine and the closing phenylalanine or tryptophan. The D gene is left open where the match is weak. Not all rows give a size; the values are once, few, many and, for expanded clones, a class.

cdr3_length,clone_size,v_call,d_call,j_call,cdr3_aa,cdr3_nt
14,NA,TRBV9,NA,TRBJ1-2,CASSSRGTNYGYTF,TGTGCCAGCAGCTCAAGGGGGACTAACTATGGCTACACCTTC
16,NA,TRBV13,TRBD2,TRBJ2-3,CASSSTSGRAPDTQYF,TGTGCCAGCAGCAGTACTAGCGGGAGGGCCCCAGATACGCAGTATTTT
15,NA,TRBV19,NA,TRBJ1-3,CATTGREDSGNTIYF,TGTGCCACTACAGGCAGGGAAGACTCTGGAAACACCATATATTTT
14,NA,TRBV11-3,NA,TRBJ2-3,CASKYGGRTDTQYF,TGTGCCAGCAAGTACGGCGGGCGCACAGATACGCAGTATTTT
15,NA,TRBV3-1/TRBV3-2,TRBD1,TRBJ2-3,CASTQRDRETDTQYF,TGTGCCAGCACCCAGAGGGACAGGGAAACAGATACGCAGTATTTT
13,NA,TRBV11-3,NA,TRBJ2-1,CASSSRSYNEQFF,TGTGCCAGCAGCTCCCGCTCCTACAATGAGCAGTTCTTC
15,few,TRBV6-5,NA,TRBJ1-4,CASSYSSGNHEKLFF,TGTGCCAGCAGTTACTCGTCGGGGAACCATGAAAAACTGTTTTTT
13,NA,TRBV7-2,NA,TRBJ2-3,CASSRAHTDTQYF,TGTGCCAGCAGCCGCGCCCACACAGATACGCAGTATTTT
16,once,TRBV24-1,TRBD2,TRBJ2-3,CATSEWTSGSEDTQYF,TGTGCCACCAGTGAATGGACTAGCGGGAGTGAAGATACGCAGTATTTT
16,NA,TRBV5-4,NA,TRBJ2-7,CASSFWGWGSSYEQYF,TGTGCCAGCAGCTTTTGGGGCTGGGGCTCCTCGTACGAGCAGTACTTC
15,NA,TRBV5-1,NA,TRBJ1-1,CASSLTPAGNTEAFF,TGCGCCAGCAGCTTGACCCCCGCAGGGAATACTGAAGCTTTCTTT
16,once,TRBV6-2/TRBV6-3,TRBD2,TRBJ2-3,CASSLGLAGYTDTQYF,TGTGCCAGCAGCCTTGGACTAGCGGGGTACACAGATACGCAGTATTTT
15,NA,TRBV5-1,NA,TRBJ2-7,CASSLDGSREDEQYF,TGCGCCAGCAGCTTGGATGGGTCTAGGGAGGACGAGCAGTACTTC
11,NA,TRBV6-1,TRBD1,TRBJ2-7,CASSWTGAQYF,TGTGCCAGCAGTTGGACAGGGGCGCAGTACTTC
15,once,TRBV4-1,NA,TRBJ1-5,CASSLRAMSNQPQHF,TGCGCCAGCAGCCTCAGGGCTATGAGCAATCAGCCCCAGCATTTT
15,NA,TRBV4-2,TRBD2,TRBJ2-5,CASSHRTSGGQPQYF,TGTGCCAGCAGCCATCGGACTAGCGGGGGGCAGCCCCAGTACTTC
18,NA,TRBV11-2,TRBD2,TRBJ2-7,CASSLEIGVAGGIKKQYF,TGTGCCAGCAGCTTAGAGATTGGTGTAGCGGGAGGTATTAAGAAGCAGTACTTC
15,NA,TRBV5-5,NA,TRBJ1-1,CASSPEGGLIGEAFF,TGTGCCAGCAGCCCGGAGGGGGGGCTTATCGGTGAAGCTTTCTTT
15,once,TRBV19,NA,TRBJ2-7,CASSITVVGPYEQYF,TGTGCCAGTAGTATAACAGTCGTGGGCCCCTACGAGCAGTACTTC
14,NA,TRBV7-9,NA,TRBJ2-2,CASSLAANTGELFF,TGTGCCAGCAGCTTGGCCGCGAACACCGGGGAGCTGTTTTTT
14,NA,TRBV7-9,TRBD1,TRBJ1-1,CASRGTGTDTEAFF,TGTGCCAGCAGGGGGACAGGGACGGACACTGAAGCTTTCTTT
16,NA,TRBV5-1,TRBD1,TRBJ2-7,CASSPASTGVAYEQYF,TGCGCCAGCAGCCCTGCAAGCACAGGGGTTGCCTACGAGCAGTACTTC